Sequencing of this T cell receptor (beta chain) was carried out in a study of cytomegalovirus exposure and HLA in healthy donors. On the study more broadly: A later analysis reported the same platform for the roughly 110 validation repertoires and the 666 first-cohort repertoires. Overall study findings and caveats: Cytomegalovirus status, reportedly, was diagnosed with high specificity and sensitivity by the classifier.

TCRdb's table, derived via immunoSEQ multiplex PCR, lists solely in-frame clones and lacks some. The repertoire holds 50,000 or so clones, with approximately 90% as singletons. The validation cohort, a group of over a hundred subjects, included the donors and was separate from the roughly 720-subject first cohort. In the case of this clone: What it recognizes is unknown.

Trimming pared 6 bases from V and 5 bases from J, leaving 10 bases between. The CDR3 length is 13 residues. The germline V gene encodes CDR1 MDHEN and CDR2 SYDVKM. The source is a woman younger than 30 in good health and CMV-seropositive. Sequencing was performed on PBMCs. V gene TRBV28 combines with J gene TRBJ2-2; tentatively, D is TRBD2 (5 bases). The CDR3: CASSPPGTGELFF. The CDR3 coding sequence is TGTGCCAGCAGCCCCCCGGGGACCGGGGAGCTGTTTTTT. Combining the CDR3 with reference TRBV28 and TRBJ2-2 gives the whole variable domain DVKVTQSSRYLVKRTGEKVFLECVQDMDHENMFWYRQDPGLGLRLIYFSYDVKMKEKGDIPEGYSVSREKKERFSLILESASTNQTSMYLCASSPPGTGELFFGEGSRLTVL.